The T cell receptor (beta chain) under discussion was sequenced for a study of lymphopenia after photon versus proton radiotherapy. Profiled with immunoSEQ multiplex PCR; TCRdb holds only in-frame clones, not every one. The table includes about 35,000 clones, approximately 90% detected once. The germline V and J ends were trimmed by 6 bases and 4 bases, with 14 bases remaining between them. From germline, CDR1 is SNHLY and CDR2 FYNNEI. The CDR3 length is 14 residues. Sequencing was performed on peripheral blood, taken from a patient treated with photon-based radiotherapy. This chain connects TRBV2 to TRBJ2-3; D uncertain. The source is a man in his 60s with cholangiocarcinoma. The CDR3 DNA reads TGTGCCAGCAGCGATCCCAGACTCCCAGATACGCAGTATTTT. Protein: CASSDPRLPDTQYF.